These 21 T cell receptor beta chains were all obtained from the same sample, sequenced in a study of shared T cell receptors in the human thymus. Measured with immunoSEQ multiplex PCR; TCRdb has only the in-frame clones, and not every one. The sample contains 500,000 to 850,000 clones, about 89% of which appear only once. This same sample was also taken into another study, of human thymus T cells.

Sequencing input: thymocytes. The receptors shown here come from a boy younger than two with a congenital heart defect.

The chain links TRBV12-5 to TRBJ2-7; D might be TRBD2 (5 bases). The germline V gene encodes CDR1 LGHNT and CDR2 FRNRAP. V lost 2 bases to trimming and J lost 2 bases, with 10 bases between them. The CDR3 extends over 14 amino acids. CDR3 region: CASGLREIAYEQYF. The CDR3 DNA reads TGTGCTAGTGGTTTGAGGGAGATCGCCTACGAGCAGTACTTC.

J is TRBJ2-1 and V is TRBV4-3, with 13 bases fitting TRBD2. J was trimmed by 9 bases and V by 0 bases; bases with no gene match: 8. From germline, CDR1 is LGHNA and CDR2 YSLEER. The CDR3 is made up of 17 amino acids. CDR3 DNA sequence: TGCGCCAGCAGCCAAGACAAACTAGCGGGGGGGCCCAGTGAGCAGTTCTTC. This codes for CASSQDKLAGGPSEQFF.

The chain employs TRBV25-1 and TRBJ2-7, with TRBD2 matching 11 bases. Germline trimming cut 7 bases from V and 3 bases from J; bases unmatched to any gene: 14. Germline V gives CDR1 MGHDK, CDR2 SYGVNS. CDR3 length: 17 residues. CDR3 nucleotide sequence: TGTGCCAGCACCGGGGATCCTAGCGGGAGGAGGGGCTACGAGCAGTACTTC. Its translation is CASTGDPSGRRGYEQYF.

The gene calls are TRBV29-1 and TRBJ2-5; 7 bases fit TRBD2. Germline V gene sequence: CDR1 SQVTM, CDR2 ANQGSEA. This CDR3 is built from 12 residues. V lost 8 bases and J lost 1; bases outside the gene matches: 4. CDR3 in DNA: TGCAGCTTCACGGGGGGCCAAGAGACCCAGTACTTC. The encoded protein is CSFTGGQETQYF.

This chain joins TRBV5-1 and TRBJ1-1, with TRBD1 matching 9 bases. Germline lookup yields CDR1 SGHRS and CDR2 YFSETQ. This CDR3 region has 18 residues. The trim removed 4 bases at V and 1 base at J, leaving 14 bases unmatched. CDR3 sequence (DNA): TGCGCCAGCAGCCCCGAACAGGGGGCGAATGTGAGGAACACTGAAGCTTTCTTT. This translates into CASSPEQGANVRNTEAFF.

This chain links TRBV29-1 with TRBJ2-1, with TRBD2 matching 8 bases. Germline V gene sequence: CDR1 SQVTM, CDR2 ANQGSEA. V lost 4 bases, J lost 8 bases, and 7 bases stayed unmatched. The CDR3 is 13 amino acids. DNA of the CDR3: TGCAGCGTTGTGGGACTAGTGTCCCATGAGCAGTTCTTC. Translated, it gives CSVVGLVSHEQFF.

The chain couples TRBV27 to TRBJ2-7, with 7 bases lining up with TRBD2. Unmatched junction bases numbered 9, after V lost 6 bases and J lost 4 bases. Germline CDR1 is MNHEY and CDR2 is SMNVEV (reference sequence). The CDR3 sequence is 14 residues long. The CDR3 bases are TGTGCCAGCAGCCCGGTCGGGGGGTTGTACGAGCAGTACTTC. Translation: CASSPVGGLYEQYF.

The chain has TRBV15 and TRBJ2-1, with TRBD2 matching over 10 bases. V was clipped by 1 base and J by 2 bases; unmatched bases: 2. The CDR3 extends over 16 amino acids. Looked up from germline, CDR1 is LNHNV and CDR2 is YYDKDF (reference sequence). CDR3 protein: CATSRGLAGAYNEQFF. The CDR3 bases are TGTGCCACCAGCAGAGGCCTAGCGGGGGCCTACAATGAGCAGTTCTTC.

This clone appeared once. V and J are TRBV5-6 and TRBJ2-3, with TRBD1 as a possible D gene (5 bases). V was cut by 0 bases and J by 0 bases, with 8 bases left in between. Germline V lookup: CDR1 SGHDT, CDR2 YYEEEE. The CDR3 sequence is 15 residues long. CDR3 DNA: TGTGCCAGCAGCTTGGGACAGAAAAGCACAGATACGCAGTATTTT. Translation: CASSLGQKSTDTQYF.

The V gene is TRBV15, the J gene TRBJ1-5; D uncertain. There are 15 residues in the CDR3. Germline-derived CDR1 and CDR2 are LNHNV and YYDKDF (reference sequence). V lost 0 bases and J 6 bases, leaving 12 bases between the germline ends. As DNA, the CDR3 is TGTGCCACCAGCAGAGATCGGGTATCGGGTCAGCCCCAGCATTTT. Translated, it gives CATSRDRVSGQPQHF.

This chain joins TRBV29-1 and TRBJ2-5; 9 positions agree with TRBD2. Trimming cost V 4 bases and J 1 base; bases outside gene matches: 7. The CDR3 contains 15 residues. Per germline, CDR1 SQVTM and CDR2 ANQGSEA. The CDR3 nucleotides are TGCAGCGTTGTAGGGCTAGCGGGAATCCAAGAGACCCAGTACTTC. Its translation is CSVVGLAGIQETQYF. Based on the CDR3 plus reference TRBV29-1 and TRBJ2-5, the full variable domain is SAVISQKPSRDICQRGTSLTIQCQVDSQVTMMFWYRQQPGQSLTLIATANQGSEATYESGFVIDKFPISRPNLTFSTLTVSNMSPEDSSIYLCSVVGLAGIQETQYFGPGTRLLVL.

This clone was seen only once. The same CDR3 arises from other DNA sequences in this sample as well. The chain links TRBV27 to TRBJ2-7; 11 nucleotides align to TRBD2. CDR3 length: 14 amino acids. The V gene end was trimmed by 5 bases and the J gene end by 3 bases; junction bases not matched to a gene: 3. CDR1 and CDR2 (germline): MNHEY, SMNVEV (reference sequence). The CDR3 is CASSLGTSGYEQYF. CDR3 DNA sequence: TGTGCCAGCAGTCTGGGGACTAGCGGCTACGAGCAGTACTTC.

This clone has only a few counts. As DNA, the CDR3 is TGTGCCAGCAGCCAATCGGAGGAGAGGGCAACTAATGAAAAACTGTTTTTT. Protein sequence: CASSQSEERATNEKLFF. The gene calls are TRBV16 and TRBJ1-4; D gene uncertain. V lost 0 bases and J 0 bases, leaving 11 bases between the germline ends. This CDR3 has 17 residues. Germline CDR1 reads KGHSY; CDR2 reads FQNENV.

This clone was seen a single time. The rearrangement uses TRBV6-4 and TRBJ1-1; the match to TRBD1 covers 7 bases. After removal of 6 bases from V and 4 bases from J, the junction contained 11 bases not matched to a gene. The CDR3 is 15 amino acids. CDR1 and CDR2 (germline): MRHNA, SNTAGT. The CDR3: CASRDTGAGGTEAFF. In DNA form, the CDR3 reads TGTGCCAGCAGGGATACAGGGGCCGGGGGCACTGAAGCTTTCTTT.

J is TRBJ1-4 and V is TRBV5-5; D gene uncertain. Per the germline V gene, CDR1 is SGHKS and CDR2 is YYEKEE (reference sequence). Trimming pared 4 bases from V and 7 bases from J, leaving 11 bases between. The CDR3 runs to 13 residues. The CDR3 nucleotides are TGTGCCAGCAGCCGGGTGGGAGGTGAAAAACTGTTTTTT. Its translation: CASSRVGGEKLFF.

This chain uses TRBV29-1 with TRBJ2-5; TRBD1 matches 9 bases. CDR1 and CDR2 from the germline V gene are SQVTM and ANQGSEA. This CDR3 is built from 18 residues. The V gene end was trimmed by 4 bases and the J gene end by 4 bases; junction bases not matched to a gene: 19. This CDR3 is CSVVGDREVSGSRETQYF. The CDR3 coding sequence is TGCAGCGTTGTGGGGGACAGGGAGGTTAGTGGGTCGCGAGAGACCCAGTACTTC.

This clone has more than one count but fewer than ten. The chain couples TRBV19 to TRBJ2-7; 8 bases agree with TRBD2. Germline V gives CDR1 LNHDA, CDR2 SQIVND (reference sequence). Germline trimming cut 5 bases from V and 2 bases from J; bases unmatched to any gene: 8. The CDR3 contains 15 residues. The CDR3 sequence is CASSVALADTYEQYF. The CDR3 nucleotides are TGTGCCAGTAGTGTGGCACTAGCGGATACCTACGAGCAGTACTTC. The entire variable domain, with the rest obtained from reference TRBV19 and TRBJ2-7, is as follows: DGGITQSPKYLFRKEGQNVTLSCEQNLNHDAMYWYRQDPGQGLRLIYYSQIVNDFQKGDIAEGYSVSREKKESFPLTVTSAQKNPTAFYLCASSVALADTYEQYFGPGTRLTVT.

This rearrangement joins TRBV2 to TRBJ2-7; 7 nucleotides match TRBD2. The CDR3 is 13 amino acids. V lost 6 bases and J lost 2; bases outside the gene matches: 4. Germline CDR1 reads SNHLY; CDR2 reads FYNNEI. CDR3 sequence (DNA): TGTGCCAGCAGACAAAGCGGGACCTACGAGCAGTACTTC. Translated, it gives CASRQSGTYEQYF.

The sample holds one count of this clone. The chain is built from TRBV4-1 and TRBJ1-6; D unresolved. Germline lookup yields CDR1 MGHRA and CDR2 YSYEKL. The V and J ends lost 5 bases and 3 bases respectively, with 17 bases between them. This CDR3 has 17 residues. The CDR3 sequence is CASSYQLDCDYNSPLHF. The CDR3 nucleotides are TGCGCCAGCAGCTACCAATTGGACTGCGACTATAATTCACCCCTCCACTTT.

This rearrangement joins TRBV30 to TRBJ1-1; maybe TRBD1 (6 bases). The CDR3 runs to 17 residues. CDR1 is GTSNPN, CDR2 SVGIG, per germline (reference sequence). Deletions cut 2 bases from V and 4 bases from J, with 23 bases between. CDR3 DNA: TGTGCCTGGAGTCCCACACCTCCGGACAGTCGGGGCACTGAAGCTTTCTTT. Its translation is CAWSPTPPDSRGTEAFF. The full variable domain, in which reference TRBV30 and TRBJ1-1 provide the parts outside the CDR3, is SQTIHQWPATLVQPVGSPLSLECTVEGTSNPNLYWYRQAAGRGLQLLFYSVGIGQISSEVPQNLSASRPQDRQFILSSKKLLLSDSGFYLCAWSPTPPDSRGTEAFFGQGTRLTVV.

V gene TRBV4-1 combines with J gene TRBJ1-2; a possible D gene is TRBD1 (5 bases). Trimming stripped 4 bases from V and 3 bases from J, with 12 bases between. Germline CDR1 reads MGHRA; CDR2 reads YSYEKL. CDR3 size: 14 residues. The CDR3, as DNA: TGCGCCAGCAGCCCGACAGTGGGCGACTATGGCTACACCTTC. Protein: CASSPTVGDYGYTF.